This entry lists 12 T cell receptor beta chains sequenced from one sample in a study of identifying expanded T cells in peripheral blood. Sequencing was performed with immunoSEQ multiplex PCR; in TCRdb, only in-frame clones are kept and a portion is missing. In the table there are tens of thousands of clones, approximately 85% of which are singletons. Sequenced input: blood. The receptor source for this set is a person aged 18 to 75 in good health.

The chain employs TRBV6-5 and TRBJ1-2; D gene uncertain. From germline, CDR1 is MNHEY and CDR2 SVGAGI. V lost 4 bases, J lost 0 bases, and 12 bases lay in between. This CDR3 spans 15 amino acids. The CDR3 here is CASSSREGANYGYTF. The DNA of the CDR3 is TGTGCCAGCAGTTCCCGGGAGGGAGCTAACTATGGCTACACCTTC.

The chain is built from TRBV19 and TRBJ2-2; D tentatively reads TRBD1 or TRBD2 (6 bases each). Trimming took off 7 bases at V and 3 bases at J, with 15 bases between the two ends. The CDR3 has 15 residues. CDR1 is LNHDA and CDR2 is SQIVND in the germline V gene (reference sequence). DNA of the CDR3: TGTGCCAGTACCCTCATAGGGGGGTACACCGGGGAGCTGTTTTTT. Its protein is CASTLIGGYTGELFF.

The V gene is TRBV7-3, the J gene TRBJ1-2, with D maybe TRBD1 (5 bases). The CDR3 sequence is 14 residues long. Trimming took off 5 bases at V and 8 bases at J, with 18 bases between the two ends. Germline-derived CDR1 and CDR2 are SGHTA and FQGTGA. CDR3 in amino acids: CASSDNLGAGGYTF. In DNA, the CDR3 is TGTGCCAGCAGCGACAACTTAGGGGCAGGGGGCTACACCTTC.

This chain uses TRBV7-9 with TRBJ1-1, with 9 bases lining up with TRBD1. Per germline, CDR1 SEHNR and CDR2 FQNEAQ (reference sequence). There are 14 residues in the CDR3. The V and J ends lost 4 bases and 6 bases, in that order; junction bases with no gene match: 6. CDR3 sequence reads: CASSSTGQGAEAFF. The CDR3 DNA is TGTGCCAGCAGCTCTACGGGACAGGGCGCTGAAGCTTTCTTT.

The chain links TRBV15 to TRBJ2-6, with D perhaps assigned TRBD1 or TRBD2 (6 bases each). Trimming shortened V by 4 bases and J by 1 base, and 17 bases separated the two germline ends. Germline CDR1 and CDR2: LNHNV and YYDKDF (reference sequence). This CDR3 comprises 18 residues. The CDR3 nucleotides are TGTGCCACCAGCACTCAGCGTTGGGGGGCTTCTGGGGCCAACGTCCTGACTTTC. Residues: CATSTQRWGASGANVLTF. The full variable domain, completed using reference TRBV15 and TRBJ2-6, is DAMVIQNPRYQVTQFGKPVTLSCSQTLNHNVMYWYQQKSSQAPKLLFHYYDKDFNNEADTPDNFQSRRPNTSFCFLDIRSPGLGDTAMYLCATSTQRWGASGANVLTFGAGSRLTVL.

The CDR3 coding sequence is TGCGCCAGCAGCCATCGACAGGGGGCCTACGAGCAGTACTTC. It codes for CASSHRQGAYEQYF. The chain recombines TRBV5-1 with TRBJ2-7; 9 bases are a match to TRBD1. The germline V gene has CDR1 SGHRS and CDR2 YFSETQ. There are 14 residues in the CDR3. The V segment lost 4 bases and the J segment 2 bases; nucleotides outside the gene matches: 4.

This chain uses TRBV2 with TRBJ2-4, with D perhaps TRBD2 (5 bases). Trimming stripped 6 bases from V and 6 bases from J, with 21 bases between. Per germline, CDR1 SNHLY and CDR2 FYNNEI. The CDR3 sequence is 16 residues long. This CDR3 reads CASRRSDGKGGNIQYF. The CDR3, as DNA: TGTGCCAGCAGAAGGTCGGACGGGAAGGGCGGAAACATTCAGTACTTC.

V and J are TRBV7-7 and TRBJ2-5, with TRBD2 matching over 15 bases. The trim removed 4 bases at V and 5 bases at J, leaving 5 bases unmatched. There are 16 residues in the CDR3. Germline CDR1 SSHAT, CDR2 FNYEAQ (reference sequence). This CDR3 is CASSSGLAGGYETQYF. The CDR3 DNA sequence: TGTGCCAGCAGCTCGGGACTAGCGGGGGGTTATGAGACCCAGTACTTC.

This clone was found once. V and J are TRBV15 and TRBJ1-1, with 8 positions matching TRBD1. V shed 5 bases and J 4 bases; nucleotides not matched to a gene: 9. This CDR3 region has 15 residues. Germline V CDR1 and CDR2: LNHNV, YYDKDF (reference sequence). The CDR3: CATSGRQGSGTEAFF. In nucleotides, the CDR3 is TGTGCCACCAGCGGCCGACAGGGGAGCGGCACTGAAGCTTTCTTT.

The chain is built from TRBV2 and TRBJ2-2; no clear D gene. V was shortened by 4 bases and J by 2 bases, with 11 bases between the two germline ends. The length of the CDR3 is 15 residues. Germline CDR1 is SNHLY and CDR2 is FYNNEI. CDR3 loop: CASSGNPPNTGELFF. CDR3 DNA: TGTGCCAGCAGTGGGAACCCTCCAAACACCGGGGAGCTGTTTTTT.

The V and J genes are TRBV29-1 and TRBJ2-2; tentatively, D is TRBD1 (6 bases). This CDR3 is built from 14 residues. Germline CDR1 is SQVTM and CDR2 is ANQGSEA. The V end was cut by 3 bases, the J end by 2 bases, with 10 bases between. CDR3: CSVDWGLNTGELFF. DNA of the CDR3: TGCAGCGTTGACTGGGGGCTCAACACCGGGGAGCTGTTTTTT.

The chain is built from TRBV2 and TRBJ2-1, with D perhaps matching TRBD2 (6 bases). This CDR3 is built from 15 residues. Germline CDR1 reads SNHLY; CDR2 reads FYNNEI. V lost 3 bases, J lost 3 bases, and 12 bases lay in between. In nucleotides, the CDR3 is TGTGCCAGCAGTGACGGTCGGCGGGACTACAATGAGCAGTTCTTC. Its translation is CASSDGRRDYNEQFF.